The 25 T cell receptor beta chains below were found in one sample sequenced in a study of human T cells and chemical hapten exposure. Described time point: patch test 2, 6 weeks after DPC sensitization. Noted treatment: therapeutic diphenylcyclopropenone sensitization with weekly scalp DPC. TCRdb reprocessed the RACE reads via MiXCR and lists one record per CDR3 protein. The sample gives about 95,000 distinct CDR3 sequences, approximately 10% of which show up once; about 3% is in the top ten. The specimen comprised whole blood, sampled in connection with sensitization to the hapten diphenylcyclopropenone (DPC). All receptors derive from a woman between 40 and 50 years old with alopecia areata. Some clones in this sample may be carry-over from other donors' samples.

The V call is TRBV20-1, the J call TRBJ2-5; possible D gene TRBD2, 5 bases. CDR3 length equals 13 residues. V dropped 1 base and J dropped 3 bases, with 9 bases sitting between them. Germline CDR1 reads DFQATT; CDR2 reads SNEGSKA (reference sequence). CDR3 sequence reads: CSARAAAEETQYF. Here the CDR3 DNA reads TGCAGTGCTAGAGCAGCAGCGGAAGAGACCCAGTACTTC.

The gene calls are TRBV3-1 and TRBJ2-3, with D perhaps assigned TRBD1 or TRBD2 (5 bases each). Germline CDR1 reads LGHDT; CDR2 reads YNNKEL (reference sequence). The CDR3 is 11 residues long. The germline V and J ends were trimmed by 8 bases and 6 bases, with 9 bases remaining between them. The CDR3, as DNA: TGTGCCAGCGGGGGTAGGGATACGCAGTATTTT. Its translation is CASGGRDTQYF.

This clonotype was counted a few times. This rearrangement joins TRBV5-4 to TRBJ2-7; 7 bases align to TRBD1. The CDR3 has 15 residues. CDR1 and CDR2 (germline): SGHNT, YYREEE (reference sequence). With V trimmed by 4 bases and J by 2 bases, 9 bases remained unmatched. The CDR3, as DNA: TGTGCCAGCAGCCGTTCTGGGACAGCAGCCTACGAGCAGTACTTC. It yields the protein CASSRSGTAAYEQYF.

This clonotype was recorded at least ten times. The rearrangement links TRBV5-1 to TRBJ2-1, with 14 bases identical to TRBD2. Germline V gene lookup returns CDR1 SGHRS and CDR2 YFSETQ. V was pared by 4 bases and J by 7 bases, with 4 bases of the junction left unmatched. The CDR3 covers 15 residues. As DNA, the CDR3 is TGCGCCAGCAGCCCGGGACTAGCGGGAGTGAATGAGCAGTTCTTC. Translation gives CASSPGLAGVNEQFF. The whole variable domain, remainder taken from reference TRBV5-1 and TRBJ2-1, is KAGVTQTPRYLIKTRGQQVTLSCSPISGHRSVSWYQQTPGQGLQFLFEYFSETQRNKGNFPGRFSGRQFSNSRSEMNVSTLELGDSALYLCASSPGLAGVNEQFFGPGTRLTVL.

This clonotype was counted ten times or more. The rearrangement uses TRBV14 and TRBJ2-7, with TRBD2 as a possible D gene (6 bases). CDR3 length equals 15 residues. V lost 4 bases and J 7 bases, leaving 20 bases between the germline ends. Per the germline V gene, CDR1 is SGHDN and CDR2 is FVKESK. This chain's CDR3 is CASSLLARTPGEQYF. CDR3 coding DNA: TGTGCCAGCAGCCTACTAGCCCGGACCCCCGGGGAGCAGTACTTC.

This clonotype was recorded a few times. The rearrangement joins TRBV6-2 or TRBV6-3 to TRBJ1-2; 7 bases match TRBD1. The V segment lost 0 bases and the J segment 3 bases; nucleotides outside the gene matches: 10. The CDR3 has 17 residues. From germline, CDR1 is MNHEY and CDR2 SVGEGT. CDR3 loop: CASSYSTGPAGDYGYTF. CDR3 bases: TGTGCCAGCAGTTACTCGACAGGGCCCGCGGGTGACTATGGCTACACCTTC.

In DNA, the CDR3 is TGCAGCAGACCGGGACAGGGGGCGCATGGCTACACCTTC. This codes for CSRPGQGAHGYTF. V and J are TRBV29-1 and TRBJ1-2; 12 bases are a match to TRBD1. Trimming at V came to 8 bases and at J to 6 bases, leaving 7 bases not matched to a gene. The CDR3 totals 13 residues. CDR1 and CDR2 (germline): SQVTM, ANQGSEA.

This clonotype was counted ten times or more. This sequence joins TRBV5-1 and TRBJ2-1; the D is unclear. The germline CDR1 and CDR2 sequences are SGHRS and YFSETQ. CDR3 length: 13 amino acids. Between the trimmed V and J ends, which lost 0 bases and 10 bases, there was a span of 11 bases. The CDR3 DNA follows: TGCGCCAGCAGCTTGGAGGTTCAGTCGGAGCAGTTCTTC. It yields the protein CASSLEVQSEQFF.

There are many counts of this clonotype. The chain carries TRBV9 and TRBJ2-1; 9 nucleotides match TRBD2. Germline V CDR1 and CDR2: SGDLS, YYNGEE. The CDR3 loop spans 16 amino acids. Trimming cost V 0 bases and J 7 bases; bases outside gene matches: 8. The CDR3 DNA is TGTGCCAGCAGCGTAGGTAGCGGGGGCCCGGGTAATGAGCAGTTCTTC. Protein: CASSVGSGGPGNEQFF.

This clonotype was detected many times. The chain links TRBV27 to TRBJ1-2, with a weak D call TRBD1 (6 bases). There are 15 residues in the CDR3. Per the germline V gene, CDR1 is MNHEY and CDR2 is SMNVEV (reference sequence). Trimming stripped 2 bases from V and 0 bases from J, with 10 bases between. The CDR3 here is CASSLQGIANYGYTF. The CDR3 DNA reads as TGTGCCAGCAGTTTACAGGGGATCGCTAACTATGGCTACACCTTC.

This clonotype was seen at least ten times. The V gene is TRBV4-3, the J gene TRBJ1-4; D unclear. The CDR3 totals 12 residues. Trimming took off 1 base at V and 8 bases at J, with 5 bases between the two ends. Germline-derived CDR1 and CDR2 are LGHNA and YSLEER. CDR3 sequence reads: CASSQGGEKLFF. CDR3 sequence (DNA): TGCGCCAGCAGCCAAGGAGGGGAAAAACTGTTTTTT.

The chain carries TRBV24-1 and TRBJ2-3, with 10 positions matching TRBD1. The CDR3 is 14 amino acids. V trimming: 9 bases; J trimming: 4 bases; junction bases outside the gene matches: 6. CDR1 and CDR2 (germline): KGHDR, SFDVKD. CDR3 residues: CATCVGQGADTQYF. The CDR3 DNA reads TGTGCCACCTGCGTCGGACAGGGGGCAGATACGCAGTATTTT.

This clonotype was recorded a few times. The V and J genes are TRBV29-1 and TRBJ2-7; a weak D match, TRBD1 (6 bases). Germline V gives CDR1 SQVTM, CDR2 ANQGSEA. The CDR3 sequence is 15 residues long. Deletions cut 1 base from V and 2 bases from J, with 15 bases between. CDR3 amino acids: CSVEVLGQNTYEQYF. The CDR3 region has the DNA TGCAGCGTTGAAGTGTTGGGACAAAATACCTACGAGCAGTACTTC.

This chain links TRBV6-5 with TRBJ1-2, with D uncertain. CDR3 size: 16 residues. With 0 bases removed from V and 8 bases from J, the gap between germline ends came to 19 bases. Germline loops: CDR1 MNHEY, CDR2 SVGAGI. The CDR3 nucleotides read TGTGCCAGCAGTTACTCCGGACGCAGCCAGGCACAGGGCTACACCTTC. Its translation is CASSYSGRSQAQGYTF.

This clonotype was detected a few times. The rearrangement uses TRBV6-4 and TRBJ2-3; D unresolved. The V and J ends lost 3 bases and 5 bases respectively, with 12 bases between them. There are 14 residues in the CDR3. The germline V gene has CDR1 MRHNA and CDR2 SNTAGT. In DNA, the CDR3 is TGTGCCAGCAGTGAATCGTCCAATCAAGATACGCAGTATTTT. Protein product: CASSESSNQDTQYF.

Ten or more counts support this clonotype. The chain links TRBV9 to TRBJ2-7, with 7 bases that match TRBD2. With V trimmed by 4 bases and J by 4 bases, 5 bases remained unmatched. CDR1 and CDR2 (germline): SGDLS, YYNGEE. The CDR3 loop spans 13 amino acids. DNA for the CDR3: TGTGCCAGCAGCTCCGGGGGGATATACGAGCAGTACTTC. This sequence encodes CASSSGGIYEQYF.

This clonotype was seen many times. The chain combines TRBV20-1 with TRBJ2-7; 10 nucleotides align to TRBD2. Per germline, CDR1 DFQATT and CDR2 SNEGSKA (reference sequence). The CDR3 consists of 15 residues. Trimming removed 3 bases from V and 3 bases from J; junction bases left unmatched: 8. CDR3 DNA: TGCAGTGCTAGTTGGCCGGCTAGCGGGAGCTACGAGCAGTACTTC. This encodes CSASWPASGSYEQYF.

This clonotype was observed at least ten times. The chain uses TRBV12-3 or TRBV12-4 and TRBJ2-3; D possibly matches TRBD1 or TRBD2 (7 bases each). V was pared by 5 bases and J by 8 bases, with 20 bases between. This CDR3 region has 15 residues. The CDR3 DNA follows: TGTGCCAGCAGTCTTCAGGGGGGGGCCGAGGTTACGCAGTATTTT. Translated: CASSLQGGAEVTQYF.

The chain couples TRBV9 to TRBJ2-3; the D gene is possibly TRBD1 (5 bases). The CDR3 covers 14 residues. The V gene's germline CDR1 is SGDLS and CDR2 YYNGEE. Trimming stripped 4 bases from V and 0 bases from J, with 9 bases between. The CDR3 here is CASSIQVSTDTQYF. CDR3 coding DNA: TGTGCCAGCAGCATACAGGTTAGCACAGATACGCAGTATTTT.

Many counts were recorded for this clonotype. This chain connects TRBV4-2 to TRBJ2-1, with 10 bases fitting TRBD2. Germline assignment: CDR1 LGHNA and CDR2 YNFKEQ. The trim removed 5 bases at V and 6 bases at J, leaving 13 bases unmatched. CDR3 length: 17 residues. As DNA, the CDR3 is TGTGCCAGCAGCTCAAGGAGAAGCGGGGGGGCTTTCAATGAGCAGTTCTTC. Translating it yields CASSSRRSGGAFNEQFF.

This clonotype has a count of ten or more. This chain joins TRBV10-2 and TRBJ1-5; D is perhaps TRBD1 (5 bases). Germline assignment: CDR1 WSHSY and CDR2 SAAADI. The CDR3 has 15 residues. The V gene lost 6 bases and the J gene lost 3 bases, with 15 bases spanning the gap. This CDR3 reads CASSGGGGINQPQHF. CDR3 bases: TGCGCCAGCAGCGGGGGTGGGGGGATCAATCAGCCCCAGCATTTT.

The rearrangement joins TRBV7-2 to TRBJ1-5; no clear D. Germline V CDR1 and CDR2: SGHTA, FQGNSA. V dropped 2 bases and J dropped 3 bases, with 11 bases sitting between them. The CDR3 runs to 15 residues. CDR3 in amino acids: CASSLSGMINQPQHF. In DNA, the CDR3 is TGTGCCAGCAGCTTATCGGGGATGATCAATCAGCCCCAGCATTTT. The entire variable domain, with the rest obtained from reference TRBV7-2 and TRBJ1-5, is as follows: GAGVSQSPSNKVTEKGKDVELRCDPISGHTALYWYRQSLGQGLEFLIYFQGNSAPDKSGLPSDRFSAERTGGSVSTLTIQRTQQEDSAVYLCASSLSGMINQPQHFGDGTRLSIL.

The chain recombines TRBV10-1 with TRBJ2-1, with 7 bases fitting TRBD1. Per germline, CDR1 WNHNN and CDR2 SYGVQD (reference sequence). V was pared by 4 bases and J by 7 bases, with 10 bases of the junction left unmatched. The CDR3 length is 15 residues. The CDR3 DNA follows: TGCGCCAGCAGTGGTCGACAGGGAAGGTTAAATGAGCAGTTCTTC. Translating gives CASSGRQGRLNEQFF.

In its sample, this clonotype was seen many times. The chain recombines TRBV9 with TRBJ2-3; D is ambiguous. Germline lookup yields CDR1 SGDLS and CDR2 YYNGEE. CDR3 size: 12 residues. The ends were cut back, 0 bases at V and 5 bases at J, with 4 bases in the middle. The CDR3 coding sequence is TGTGCCAGCAGCGTAGAAGGAGATACGCAGTATTTT. Encoded protein: CASSVEGDTQYF.

This clonotype has a handful of counts. The chain carries TRBV6-2 or TRBV6-3 and TRBJ2-1, with D possibly being TRBD2 (6 bases). The V end lost 0 bases, the J end lost 7 bases, and 16 bases lay between the germline ends. The CDR3 has 16 amino acids. Germline CDR1 and CDR2: MNHEY and SVGEGT. The CDR3 DNA reads TGTGCCAGCAGTTACTCGGCGGGACTGAGTCCAAATGAGCAGTTCTTC. Amino acids: CASSYSAGLSPNEQFF.